This TCR beta chain is drawn from a study of cytomegalovirus exposure and HLA in healthy donors. Study-level findings and limits: A later analysis reportedly found fewer N-insertions in an Asian-associated ancestry cluster than the approximately 700-donor mean. The study recorded 160 or so TCR beta chains that were cytomegalovirus-associated.

A remark on this clone: Its antigen remains unidentified.

V was clipped by 4 bases and J by 3 bases; unmatched bases: 15. CDR1 is WNHNN, CDR2 SYGVQD, per germline (reference sequence). CDR3 size: 19 residues. The PCR had 60 Vbeta and 13 Jbeta primers. TCRdb's copy holds only in-frame clones and misses some; the assay was immunoSEQ multiplex PCR. The sample holds roughly 150,000 clones. The sequence came from a woman aged 45-65 years in good health and CMV-seronegative. The chain carries TRBV10-1 and TRBJ1-1; 12 positions agree with TRBD1. Sequenced input: PBMCs. The CDR3 bases are TGCGCCAGCAGTGGGGGAGGGACAGGGGGCACGAACGTATACACTGAAGCTTTCTTT. Amino acid sequence: CASSGGGTGGTNVYTEAFF.